The TCR beta chain under discussion was sequenced for a study of T cells in Graves' hyperthyroidism and ophthalmopathy. Study-wide context: The blood sample was taken at first diagnosis, before treatment began. Study-wide points: Appearing also in blood were most of the thyroid clonotypes expanded above 0.001.

Active moderate-to-severe ophthalmopathy, Clinical Activity Score at least 3, NOSPECS at least 4, under 3 months' duration. Worth noting for this clonotype: Its antigen is still unknown.

With 7 bases removed from V and 0 bases from J, the gap between germline ends came to 10 bases. The CDR3 is made up of 12 amino acids. The germline V gene encodes CDR1 SQVTM and CDR2 ANQGSEA. Researchers amplified the TCR beta CDR3 regions from RNA transcripts. A first-round RT-PCR of the TCR CDR3 used the HTBI primer set. TCRdb used MiXCR to reprocess the multiplex PCR reads, holding one entry per CDR3 protein. The data contain around 600,000 distinct CDR3 sequences, roughly 15% of them singletons. The rearrangement uses TRBV29-1 and TRBJ2-7, with a tentative D call TRBD1 (6 bases). This TCR derives from a woman between 50 and 59 years old with Graves' ophthalmopathy. Specimen: blood. CDR3 protein: CSAWTVSYEQYF. The CDR3 DNA follows: TGCAGCGCTTGGACAGTCTCCTACGAGCAGTACTTC.